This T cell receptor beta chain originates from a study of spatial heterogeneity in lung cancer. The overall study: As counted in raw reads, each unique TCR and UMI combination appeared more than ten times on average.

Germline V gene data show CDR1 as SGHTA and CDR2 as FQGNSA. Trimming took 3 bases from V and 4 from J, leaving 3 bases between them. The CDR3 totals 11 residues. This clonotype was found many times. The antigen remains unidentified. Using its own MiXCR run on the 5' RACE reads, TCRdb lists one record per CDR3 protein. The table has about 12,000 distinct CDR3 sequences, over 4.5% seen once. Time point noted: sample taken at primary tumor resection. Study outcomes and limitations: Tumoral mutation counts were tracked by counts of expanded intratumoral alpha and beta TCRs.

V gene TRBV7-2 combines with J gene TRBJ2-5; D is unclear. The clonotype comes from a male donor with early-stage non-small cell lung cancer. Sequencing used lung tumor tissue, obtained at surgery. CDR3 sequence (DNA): TGTGCCAGCAGCTTTGGAGAGACCCAGTACTTC. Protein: CASSFGETQYF.